This paragraph reports one T cell receptor (beta chain). Antigen: not known. Amplification used 60 Vbeta primers and 13 Jbeta primers. Repertoires were generated with immunoSEQ multiplex PCR, while TCRdb's copy carries only in-frame clones and drops some. The table shows around 39,000 clones, with 60% to 85% occurring only once. The germline V gene has CDR1 MDHEN and CDR2 SYDVKM. V shed 7 bases and J shed 4 bases, with 13 bases lying between them. The CDR3 spans 13 residues. The data derive from a study of cytomegalovirus exposure and HLA in healthy donors. Study results and caveats: For most TCR beta V segments, an earlier analysis put the productive rate at about 90% or about 30% of the time.

The genes are TRBV28 and TRBJ1-2; D is perhaps TRBD1 (6 bases). Sequences were obtained from PBMCs. The sequence came from a man aged 25 to 45 in good health and CMV-seronegative. The CDR3: CASTPGQLYGYTF. DNA of the CDR3: TGTGCCAGCACCCCAGGACAGCTCTATGGCTACACCTTC.